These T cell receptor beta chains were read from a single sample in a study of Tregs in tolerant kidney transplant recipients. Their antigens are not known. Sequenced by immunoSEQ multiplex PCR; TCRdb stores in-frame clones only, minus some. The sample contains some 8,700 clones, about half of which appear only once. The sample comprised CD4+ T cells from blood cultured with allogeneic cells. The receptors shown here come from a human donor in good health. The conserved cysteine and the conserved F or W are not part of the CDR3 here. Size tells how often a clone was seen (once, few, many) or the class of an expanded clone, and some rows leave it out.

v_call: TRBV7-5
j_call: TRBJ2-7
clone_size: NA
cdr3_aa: ASSLDGGLQQY

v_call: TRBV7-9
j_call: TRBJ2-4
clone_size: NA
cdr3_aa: ASSPGTGSAFSGNIQY

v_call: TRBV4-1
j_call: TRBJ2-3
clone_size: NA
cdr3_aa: ASSQLLAGHTPTDTQY

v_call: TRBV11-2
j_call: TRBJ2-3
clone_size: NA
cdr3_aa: ASSQGGSRRVHTQY

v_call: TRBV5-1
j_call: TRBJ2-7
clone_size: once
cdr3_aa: ASSLMVLSTSRGEQY

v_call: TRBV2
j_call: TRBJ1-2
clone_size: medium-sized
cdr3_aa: ASSGQGDYGYT

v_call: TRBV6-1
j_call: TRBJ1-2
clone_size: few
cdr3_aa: ALSRAGYGYT

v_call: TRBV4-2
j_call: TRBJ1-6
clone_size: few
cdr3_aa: ASSQWTANNSPLH

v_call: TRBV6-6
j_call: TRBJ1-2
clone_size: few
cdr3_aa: ASGDQVNYGYT

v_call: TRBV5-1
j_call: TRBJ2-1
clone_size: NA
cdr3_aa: ASSQRTGMNEQF

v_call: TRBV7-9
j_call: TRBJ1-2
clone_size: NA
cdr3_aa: ASSVGQGDYGYT

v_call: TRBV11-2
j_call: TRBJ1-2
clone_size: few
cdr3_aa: ASSFIGTGDGYT

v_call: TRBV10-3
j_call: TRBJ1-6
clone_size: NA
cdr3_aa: AISEQPDNSPLH

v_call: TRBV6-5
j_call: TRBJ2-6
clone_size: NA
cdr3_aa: ASKAGANVLT

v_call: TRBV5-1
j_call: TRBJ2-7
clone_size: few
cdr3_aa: ASSLGARGSYEQY

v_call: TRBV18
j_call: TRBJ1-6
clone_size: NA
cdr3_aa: ASSPTGTGGHSPLH

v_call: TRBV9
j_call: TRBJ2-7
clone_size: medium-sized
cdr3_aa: ASSARDWPWEQY

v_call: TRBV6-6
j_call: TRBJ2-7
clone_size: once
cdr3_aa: ASSRGLYEQY

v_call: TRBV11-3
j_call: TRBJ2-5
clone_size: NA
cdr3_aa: ASTRTSGSEETQY

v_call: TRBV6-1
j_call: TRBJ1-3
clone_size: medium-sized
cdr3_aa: ASSDRTGGSGNTIY

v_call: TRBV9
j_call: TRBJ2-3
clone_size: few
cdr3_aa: ASSALEGLTDTQY

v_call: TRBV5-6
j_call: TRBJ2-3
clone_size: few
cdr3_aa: ASSRTGSDTQY

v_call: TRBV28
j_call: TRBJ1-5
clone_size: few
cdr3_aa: ASSLSGDFSNQPQH

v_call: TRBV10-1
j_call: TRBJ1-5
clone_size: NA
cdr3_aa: ASPTTVNSNQPQH

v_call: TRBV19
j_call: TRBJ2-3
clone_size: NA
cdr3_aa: ASSSPRGNTDTQY

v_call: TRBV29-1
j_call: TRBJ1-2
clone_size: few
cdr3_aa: SVGVPSALNYGYT

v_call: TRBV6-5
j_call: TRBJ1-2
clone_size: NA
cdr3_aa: ASSHGTLGPYGYT

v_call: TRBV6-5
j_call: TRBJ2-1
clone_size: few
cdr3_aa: ASSRTGDEQF

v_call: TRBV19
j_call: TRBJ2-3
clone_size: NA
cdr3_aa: ATSQRAAGTQY

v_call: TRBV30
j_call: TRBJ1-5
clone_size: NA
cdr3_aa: AWSVGTGGNQPQH

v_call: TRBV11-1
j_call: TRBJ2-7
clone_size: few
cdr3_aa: ASSLGEQY

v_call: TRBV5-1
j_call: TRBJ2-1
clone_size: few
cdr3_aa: ASSPGTWGEQF

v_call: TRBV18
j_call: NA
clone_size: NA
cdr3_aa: ASSPLGPGYGENEQY

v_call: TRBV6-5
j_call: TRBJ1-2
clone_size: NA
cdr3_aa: ASSYSRANYGYT

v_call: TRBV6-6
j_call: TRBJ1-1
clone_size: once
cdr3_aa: ASSYSGATEAF

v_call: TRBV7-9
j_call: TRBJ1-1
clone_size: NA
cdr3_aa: ASSQEGHGNTEAF

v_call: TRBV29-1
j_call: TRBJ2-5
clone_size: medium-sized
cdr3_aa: SGGGGETQY

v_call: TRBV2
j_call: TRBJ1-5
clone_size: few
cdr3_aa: ASSENRGGNQPQH

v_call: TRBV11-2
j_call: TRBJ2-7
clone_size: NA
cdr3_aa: ASSTPDTTSEQY

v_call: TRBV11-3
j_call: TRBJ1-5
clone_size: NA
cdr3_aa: ASSLERGPGQPQH

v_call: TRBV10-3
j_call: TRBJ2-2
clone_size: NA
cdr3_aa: ASSYSPSTGELF

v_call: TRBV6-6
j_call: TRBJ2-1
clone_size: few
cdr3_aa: ARARTGGGEQF

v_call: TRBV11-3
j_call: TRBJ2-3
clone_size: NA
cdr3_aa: ASSLGQYTDTQY

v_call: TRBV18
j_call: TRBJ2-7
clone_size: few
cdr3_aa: ASSPRRDRPYEQY